These 20 T cell receptor beta chains originate from one sample sequenced in a study of T-cell reconstitution after alpha-beta-depleted transplantation in children. A library of TCRbeta sequences, prepared with unique molecular identifiers, was generated. Using its own MiXCR run on the PCR reads, TCRdb lists one record per CDR3 protein. The data contain about 460,000 distinct CDR3 sequences, 11% of them singletons. This specimen was PBMCs, mostly from graft donor cells, taken 180 days after TCRalphabeta/CD19-depleted stem cell transplant. Every receptor here comes from a female patient between 2 and 10 years old who had a stem cell transplant for aplastic anemia, so the T cells may come from the graft donor.

This clonotype has only a few counts. The chain couples TRBV20-1 to TRBJ1-6; no definite D call. The CDR3 runs 15 residues. Trimming stripped 1 base from V and 5 bases from J, with 12 bases between. Per the germline V gene, CDR1 is DFQATT and CDR2 is SNEGSKA (reference sequence). The CDR3 DNA is TGCAGTGCTAGAGGAGGGCCCGCCAATAATTCACCCCTCCACTTT. Protein sequence: CSARGGPANNSPLHF.

V is TRBV20-1 and J is TRBJ1-1, with a possible D match to TRBD1 (6 bases). Germline values: CDR1 DFQATT, CDR2 SNEGSKA (reference sequence). V lost 6 bases and J 1 base, leaving 9 bases between the germline ends. CDR3 size: 12 residues. CDR3 nucleotide sequence: TGCAGTGCACAACAGGGGAACACTGAAGCTTTCTTT. Amino acids: CSAQQGNTEAFF.

The chain has TRBV4-3 and TRBJ2-7, with D perhaps TRBD1 or TRBD2 (5 bases each). Germline assignment: CDR1 LGHNA and CDR2 YSLEER. The V end lost 2 bases, the J end lost 1 base, and 15 bases lay between the germline ends. The CDR3 is 16 amino acids. DNA for the CDR3: TGCGCCAGCAGCCAACGAGGGGCGCGACGTTCCTACGAGCAGTACTTC. This sequence encodes CASSQRGARRSYEQYF.

This sequence joins TRBV7-2 and TRBJ2-6, with D hard to call. The CDR3 extends over 16 amino acids. The V and J ends lost 0 bases and 2 bases respectively, with 8 bases between them. Looked up from germline, CDR1 is SGHTA and CDR2 is FQGNSA. The CDR3 is CASSLAGNPGANVLTF. CDR3 in DNA: TGTGCCAGCAGCTTAGCGGGGAATCCTGGGGCCAACGTCCTGACTTTC.

This clonotype was detected ten times or more. The chain carries TRBV7-2 and TRBJ2-1, with D perhaps matching TRBD1 (6 bases). CDR1 and CDR2 (germline): SGHTA, FQGNSA. There are 13 residues in the CDR3. V was trimmed by 5 bases and J by 12 bases, leaving 17 bases between them. The CDR3: CASSIGQPRGQFF. CDR3 DNA: TGTGCCAGCAGCATCGGACAGCCCCGGGGGCAGTTCTTC. Filled out from reference TRBV7-2 and TRBJ2-1, the complete variable domain reads GAGVSQSPSNKVTEKGKDVELRCDPISGHTALYWYRQSLGQGLEFLIYFQGNSAPDKSGLPSDRFSAERTGGSVSTLTIQRTQQEDSAVYLCASSIGQPRGQFFGPGTRLTVL.

This clonotype was counted between two and nine times. The chain has TRBV3-1 and TRBJ2-1, with a weak D call TRBD2 (5 bases). Germline lookup yields CDR1 LGHDT and CDR2 YNNKEL (reference sequence). The CDR3 sequence is 14 residues long. The ends were cut back, 3 bases at V and 10 bases at J, with 16 bases in the middle. CDR3 sequence (DNA): TGTGCCAGCAGCCATGCTGGACTGGCAAGAGAGCAGTTCTTC. It encodes CASSHAGLAREQFF.

V is TRBV14 and J is TRBJ2-1; no firm D call. The ends were cut back, 4 bases at V and 0 bases at J, with 13 bases in the middle. The CDR3 consists of 16 residues. Germline values: CDR1 SGHDN, CDR2 FVKESK. DNA of the CDR3: TGTGCCAGCAGCCCGAGACCAGGCAGCTCCTACAATGAGCAGTTCTTC. This sequence encodes CASSPRPGSSYNEQFF. Based on the CDR3 plus reference TRBV14 and TRBJ2-1, the full variable domain is EAGVTQFPSHSVIEKGQTVTLRCDPISGHDNLYWYRRVMGKEIKFLLHFVKESKQDESGMPNNRFLAERTGGTYSTLKVQPAELEDSGVYFCASSPRPGSSYNEQFFGPGTRLTVL.

The CDR3 DNA is TGTGCCAGCAGTCCCGACAGGGCGGTGGTCAATCAGCCCCAGCATTTT. It translates to CASSPDRAVVNQPQHF. This sequence joins TRBV6-1 and TRBJ1-5, with TRBD1 matching over 7 bases. Germline CDR1 reads MNHNS; CDR2 reads SASEGT. The V and J ends lost 5 bases and 3 bases, in that order; junction bases with no gene match: 10. The CDR3 is 16 amino acids.

The chain carries TRBV7-9 and TRBJ1-3, with unresolved D. There are 15 residues in the CDR3. V was pared by 3 bases and J by 1 base, with 10 bases between. The V gene's germline CDR1 is SEHNR and CDR2 FQNEAQ (reference sequence). CDR3 DNA: TGTGCCAGCAGCTTGCGGACGAGATCTGGAAACACCATATATTTT. Translation gives CASSLRTRSGNTIYF.

This clonotype was detected only a few times. The chain links TRBV29-1 to TRBJ1-2; TRBD1 agrees at 8 bases. The CDR3 totals 15 residues. The germline CDR1 and CDR2 sequences are SQVTM and ANQGSEA. The J segment lost 3 bases and the V segment lost 4 bases, leaving 10 bases of the junction unmatched. The CDR3 loop is CSVGRKGRGHYGYTF. Here the CDR3 DNA reads TGCAGCGTTGGAAGGAAGGGCAGGGGGCACTATGGCTACACCTTC.

This chain connects TRBV3-1 to TRBJ2-1, with TRBD1 matching 7 bases. V lost 0 bases and J lost 10; bases outside the gene matches: 12. The CDR3 extends over 16 amino acids. The V gene's germline CDR1 is LGHDT and CDR2 YNNKEL (reference sequence). The CDR3 reads CASSQERDSGGREQFF. The CDR3 DNA reads TGTGCCAGCAGCCAAGAACGGGACAGCGGCGGGCGGGAGCAGTTCTTC.

The table lists this clonotype with a few counts. The chain has TRBV20-1 and TRBJ2-1; TRBD2 agrees at 9 bases. The V and J ends lost 6 bases and 9 bases, in that order; junction bases with no gene match: 3. Germline CDR1 DFQATT, CDR2 SNEGSKA (reference sequence). The CDR3 is made up of 11 amino acids. DNA for the CDR3: TGCAGTGCAAGGACTAGCGTTGAGCAGTTCTTC. It encodes CSARTSVEQFF.

V is TRBV6-2 or TRBV6-3 and J is TRBJ1-1; a possible D gene is TRBD1 (6 bases). The germline CDR1 and CDR2 sequences are MNHEY and SVGEGT. Trimming took off 2 bases at V and 1 base at J, with 26 bases between the two ends. This CDR3 spans 20 amino acids. In DNA form, the CDR3 reads TGTGCCAGCAGTTACCCTTTTACTACCTACAGGGCGGGGAGGAACACTGAAGCTTTCTTT. Protein sequence: CASSYPFTTYRAGRNTEAFF.

This clonotype has a handful of counts. The chain recombines TRBV6-5 with TRBJ2-2, with a possible D match to TRBD1 (6 bases). From germline, CDR1 is MNHEY and CDR2 SVGAGI. The CDR3 is made up of 15 amino acids. Trimming stripped 6 bases from V and 4 bases from J, with 15 bases between. In DNA form, the CDR3 reads TGTGCCAGCAGGTATACAGGGACGAGCACCGGGGAGCTGTTTTTT. Its translation: CASRYTGTSTGELFF.

V usage is TRBV11-1 and J usage is TRBJ2-5; 13 nucleotides align to TRBD2. V trimming: 5 bases; J trimming: 4 bases; junction bases outside the gene matches: 13. Germline CDR1 reads SGHAT; CDR2 reads FQDESV (reference sequence). The CDR3 runs 18 residues. The CDR3 reads CASSPGTSGAQQRETQYF. DNA for the CDR3: TGTGCCAGCAGCCCCGGGACTAGCGGGGCCCAGCAAAGAGAGACCCAGTACTTC.

The rearrangement uses TRBV14 and TRBJ2-1; 7 bases align to TRBD1. This CDR3 has 15 residues. Unmatched junction bases numbered 2, after V lost 0 bases and J lost 3 bases. Per germline, CDR1 SGHDN and CDR2 FVKESK. This chain's CDR3 is CASSQEQGFYNEQFF. The CDR3 DNA is TGTGCCAGCAGCCAAGAACAGGGGTTCTACAATGAGCAGTTCTTC.

This clonotype has a handful of counts. This chain links TRBV7-9 with TRBJ1-2; weak D call: TRBD1 (6 bases). The CDR3 sequence is 16 residues long. V was shortened by 5 bases and J by 7 bases, with 23 bases between the two germline ends. From germline, CDR1 is SEHNR and CDR2 FQNEAQ (reference sequence). The CDR3 DNA is TGTGCCAGCAGCATTATTACAACGGGGGCAAGTACTGGCTACACCTTC. It encodes CASSIITTGASTGYTF.

V gene TRBV2 combines with J gene TRBJ2-7; 9 nucleotides agree with TRBD1. This CDR3 comprises 16 residues. The V segment lost 2 bases and the J segment 3 bases; nucleotides outside the gene matches: 8. CDR1 is SNHLY and CDR2 is FYNNEI in the germline V gene. DNA for the CDR3: TGTGCCAGCAGTGAAAGGCCGGGACAGGGATTCTACGAGCAGTACTTC. Translating gives CASSERPGQGFYEQYF.

The V and J genes are TRBV20-1 and TRBJ2-3; D may be TRBD1 (5 bases). Germline-derived CDR1 and CDR2 are DFQATT and SNEGSKA (reference sequence). V lost 6 bases and J lost 2, with 9 bases in between. The CDR3 sequence is 12 residues long. The CDR3 reads CSAPTDTDTQYF. Written as DNA, the CDR3 is TGCAGTGCCCCGACAGACACAGATACGCAGTATTTT.

The chain has TRBV15 and TRBJ2-1, with D perhaps being TRBD1 or TRBD2 (5 bases each). Looked up from germline, CDR1 is LNHNV and CDR2 is YYDKDF (reference sequence). With 1 base removed from V and 2 bases from J, the gap between germline ends came to 9 bases. The CDR3 length is 15 residues. CDR3 nucleotide sequence: TGTGCCACCAGCAGAGCCGGGGCTACCTACAATGAGCAGTTCTTC. It encodes CATSRAGATYNEQFF.